These 10 T cell receptor beta chains share one sample of origin, sequenced in a study of T cell changes during pregnancy in multiple sclerosis (dated 2019 in TCRdb). The protocol used for the library was the immunoSEQ multiplex PCR assay. TCRdb mirrors the immuneACCESS table, restricted to in-frame sequences. Some clones are absent from its copies; in checked studies, under half trace to an unresolved V gene, and the reason for the others is unknown. A total of 70,000 to 90,000 clones appear in this sample, roughly 93% of them only once. The ten top clones hold under 1.3% of the sample. The sequences come from peripheral blood, collected in the first trimester of pregnancy. Every receptor here comes from a female donor with multiple sclerosis, enrolled in a pregnancy study.

The chain employs TRBV29-1 and TRBJ1-2; 11 bases line up with TRBD1. Per germline, CDR1 SQVTM and CDR2 ANQGSEA. J gave up 5 bases and V 7 bases, and 9 bases lay outside the gene matches. The CDR3 spans 14 residues. CDR3 sequence reads: CSARTGGAGYGYTF. The CDR3 coding sequence is TGCAGCGCCCGGACAGGGGGCGCTGGGTATGGCTACACCTTC.

V is TRBV9 and J is TRBJ2-1; 8 nucleotides match TRBD2. J gave up 3 bases and V 0 bases, and 2 bases lay outside the gene matches. Germline values: CDR1 SGDLS, CDR2 YYNGEE. This CDR3 comprises 15 residues. The CDR3, as DNA: TGTGCCAGCAGCGTAGGAGCGGGGGTCTACAATGAGCAGTTCTTC. Amino acid sequence: CASSVGAGVYNEQFF. Full variable domain (outside the CDR3, taken from reference TRBV9 and TRBJ2-1): DSGVTQTPKHLITATGQRVTLRCSPRSGDLSVYWYQQSLDQGLQFLIQYYNGEERAKGNILERFSAQQFPDLHSELNLSSLELGDSALYFCASSVGAGVYNEQFFGPGTRLTVL.

The chain uses TRBV5-4 and TRBJ1-4; D unclear. This CDR3 has 14 amino acids. Trimming pared 2 bases from V and 4 bases from J, leaving 9 bases between. Germline lookup yields CDR1 SGHNT and CDR2 YYREEE (reference sequence). The CDR3 DNA reads as TGTGCCAGCAGCTTCGGGGTCGGTAATGAAAAACTGTTTTTT. Translation gives CASSFGVGNEKLFF.

This rearrangement joins TRBV5-1 to TRBJ1-2; no definite D call. Trimming stripped 1 base from V and 8 bases from J, with 15 bases between. Germline CDR1 reads SGHRS; CDR2 reads YFSETQ. The CDR3 runs to 14 residues. CDR3 in amino acids: CASSLPGSGAGYTF. CDR3 nucleotide sequence: TGCGCCAGCAGCTTGCCCGGGTCCGGCGCAGGCTACACCTTC.

The rearrangement uses TRBV5-1 and TRBJ2-2; D unresolved. The CDR3 is 11 amino acids. Trimming took off 5 bases at V and 7 bases at J, with 6 bases between the two ends. CDR1 and CDR2 from the germline V gene are SGHRS and YFSETQ. CDR3 region: CASRTGGELFF. CDR3 DNA: TGCGCCAGCAGGACGGGCGGGGAGCTGTTTTTT.

CDR3: CASSLGRGFRETQYF. Here the CDR3 DNA reads TGTGCCAGCAGCTTGGGGCGGGGCTTCAGAGAGACCCAGTACTTC. V usage is TRBV5-6 and J usage is TRBJ2-5, with TRBD2 as a possible D gene (6 bases). CDR3 length: 15 amino acids. Germline CDR1 reads SGHDT; CDR2 reads YYEEEE. Trimming cost V 0 bases and J 4 bases, with 13 bases left between them.

The V call is TRBV7-8, the J call TRBJ2-7; 7 positions agree with TRBD1. This CDR3 is 15 amino acids long. J gave up 2 bases and V 5 bases, and 9 bases lay outside the gene matches. The germline V gene has CDR1 SGHVS and CDR2 FQNEAQ. The CDR3 here is CASSPGDRLAYEQYF. The CDR3 nucleotides read TGTGCCAGCAGCCCTGGGGACAGACTTGCCTACGAGCAGTACTTC.

The chain employs TRBV2 and TRBJ2-5, with TRBD2 matching 10 bases. The J segment lost 3 bases and the V segment lost 7 bases, leaving 8 bases of the junction unmatched. Germline V lookup: CDR1 SNHLY, CDR2 FYNNEI. The CDR3 covers 15 residues. CDR3 DNA: TGTGCCAGCACCAAACTAGCGGGAATAAAAGAGACCCAGTACTTC. Translating it yields CASTKLAGIKETQYF.

The chain links TRBV19 to TRBJ1-3; D might be TRBD1 (6 bases). The V gene's germline CDR1 is LNHDA and CDR2 SQIVND (reference sequence). The CDR3 extends over 15 amino acids. Trimming shortened V by 4 bases and J by 2 bases, and 12 bases separated the two germline ends. The DNA for the CDR3 is TGTGCCAGTAGTACACCGACAGGAACTGGAAACACCATATATTTT. Translating gives CASSTPTGTGNTIYF.

This rearrangement joins TRBV13 to TRBJ1-6; maybe TRBD1 (6 bases). The CDR3 is 17 residues long. Per germline, CDR1 PRHDT and CDR2 FYEKMQ (reference sequence). V was clipped by 1 base and J by 7 bases, with 17 bases between them. CDR3 loop: CASSLAPGQGQNSPLHF. In nucleotides, the CDR3 is TGTGCCAGCAGCTTAGCACCGGGACAAGGACAAAATTCACCCCTCCACTTT.